A selection of T cell receptor beta chains follows, all from one sample in a study of blood T cells in healthy people across ages. TCRdb re-analysed the 5' RACE reads in MiXCR, keeping a single row per CDR3 protein. This table has about 1,400,000 distinct CDR3 sequences, roughly 64% appearing once. The sample taken for sequencing was blood. These receptors all come from a man aged 18-30 years in good health. Each CDR3 is given with its conserved first and last residue. A D gene is named only where the DNA matches it firmly. Clone size appears in some rows only: once, few, many, or a class for an expanded clone.

>-|-|TRBV27|TRBJ2-7
CASRPTVAYEQYF
TGTGCCAGCAGGCCGACGGTGGCCTACGAGCAGTACTTC
>-|few|TRBV5-5|TRBJ1-2
CASSLNWRPVYGYTF
TGTGCCAGCAGCTTGAATTGGAGGCCCGTCTATGGCTACACCTTC
>-|-|TRBV6-6|TRBJ1-2
CASKEFPANYGYTF
TGTGCCAGCAAAGAGTTCCCAGCTAACTATGGCTACACCTTC
>-|-|TRBV4-1|TRBJ2-1
CASSPPDNKEQFF
TGCGCCAGCAGCCCGCCGGATAACAAGGAGCAGTTCTTC
>TRBD1|-|TRBV29-1|TRBJ2-5
CSVSSISGTGGTKTRYF
TGCAGCGTCTCCTCTATCTCCGGGACAGGGGGCACGAAGACCCGGTACTTC
>-|-|TRBV12-5|TRBJ2-7
CASGLGGVINEQYF
TGTGCTAGTGGTTTGGGAGGAGTGATCAATGAGCAGTACTTC
>TRBD1|-|TRBV7-9|TRBJ1-2
CASSFVGQDYGYTF
TGTGCCAGCAGCTTCGTTGGACAGGACTATGGCTACACCTTC
>TRBD2|-|TRBV7-2|TRBJ2-1
CASSRTRLAGGPMNEQFF
TGTGCCAGCAGTCGAACAAGGCTAGCGGGGGGGCCTATGAATGAGCAGTTCTTC
>TRBD2|-|TRBV29-1|TRBJ2-7
CSVVLGTITPNEQYF
TGCAGCGTTGTCCTTGGGACTATCACCCCTAACGAGCAGTACTTC
>-|-|TRBV7-9|TRBJ2-5
CASSADARVWETQYF
TGTGCCAGCAGCGCCGATGCCAGGGTTTGGGAGACCCAGTACTTC
>-|once|TRBV4-1|TRBJ1-2
CASSQGAGFAYGYTF
TGCGCCAGCAGCCAAGGGGCAGGGTTTGCCTATGGCTACACCTTC
>-|-|TRBV4-1|TRBJ1-2
CASRVRTGALDGYTF
TGCGCCAGCAGGGTTAGAACGGGGGCGCTGGATGGCTACACCTTC
>TRBD1|-|TRBV19|TRBJ1-1
CATRQGSGTEAFF
TGTGCCACTAGACAGGGGTCGGGGACTGAAGCTTTCTTT
>TRBD2|once|TRBV11-2|TRBJ2-1
CASSPGSLAGGGEQFF
TGTGCCAGCAGCCCAGGGAGCCTAGCGGGAGGCGGTGAGCAGTTCTTC
>-|-|TRBV2|TRBJ1-2
CASTLRDGAYGYTF
TGTGCCAGCACCCTCCGGGACGGAGCTTATGGCTACACCTTC
>-|-|TRBV5-4|TRBJ2-7
CASSLAGHRNSYEQYF
TGTGCCAGCAGCTTGGCGGGGCACCGAAACTCCTACGAGCAGTACTTC
>TRBD1|-|TRBV5-1|TRBJ2-1
CASRPYRQGGSNEQFF
TGCGCCAGCAGGCCTTATCGACAGGGCGGTAGCAATGAGCAGTTCTTC
>TRBD1|-|TRBV20-1|TRBJ2-3
CSALSWTGVTDTQYF
TGCAGTGCTCTCTCTTGGACAGGAGTAACAGATACGCAGTATTTT
>TRBD2|-|TRBV7-8|TRBJ2-1
CANSRGAGVNEQFF
TGTGCCAACTCCCGAGGAGCGGGGGTCAATGAGCAGTTCTTC
>-|many|TRBV5-5|TRBJ2-1
CASSFGENEQFF
TGTGCCAGCAGCTTTGGCGAGAATGAGCAGTTCTTC
>TRBD2|few|TRBV4-1|TRBJ2-5
CASSQPPGLLQETQYF
TGCGCCAGCAGCCAACCACCGGGACTACTCCAAGAGACCCAGTACTTC
>-|-|TRBV5-1|TRBJ2-3
CASNDRSTDTQYF
TGCGCCAGCAACGATCGAAGCACAGATACGCAGTATTTT
>TRBD1|-|TRBV11-2|TRBJ1-2
CASSLDGRGQKSYGYTF
TGTGCCAGCAGCTTAGACGGCCGGGGACAGAAATCCTATGGCTACACCTTC
>-|-|TRBV10-3|TRBJ2-1
CAISDLGENFYNEQFF
TGTGCCATCAGTGATTTAGGAGAAAACTTCTACAATGAGCAGTTCTTC
>-|-|TRBV2|TRBJ2-3
CASSEAGARKDTQYF
TGTGCCAGCAGTGAAGCGGGGGCCCGCAAAGATACGCAGTATTTT
>-|few|TRBV12-3/TRBV12-4|TRBJ2-7
CASSISPVFEQYF
TGTGCCAGCAGTATTAGCCCAGTCTTCGAGCAGTACTTC
>TRBD2|-|TRBV7-2|TRBJ2-7
CASSLSERGASYEQYF
TGTGCCAGCAGCTTATCCGAGCGGGGGGCTTCCTACGAGCAGTACTTC
>-|-|TRBV5-1|TRBJ2-1
CASSLVPALDNEQFF
TGCGCCAGCAGCTTGGTACCCGCGCTCGACAATGAGCAGTTCTTC
>-|-|TRBV20-1|TRBJ2-5
CSARQGREETQYF
TGCAGTGCTAGACAGGGGCGCGAGGAGACCCAGTACTTC
>TRBD1|-|TRBV6-5|TRBJ2-3
CASSSLDRAEDTQYF
TGTGCCAGCAGCAGCCTCGACAGGGCCGAGGATACGCAGTATTTT
>-|once|TRBV6-6|TRBJ1-5
CASSFSSLGGNQPQHF
TGTGCCAGCAGTTTCTCTTCCCTAGGAGGCAATCAGCCCCAGCATTTT
>-|once|TRBV4-2|TRBJ2-5
CASSRERQTQYF
TGTGCCAGCAGCCGGGAAAGGCAGACCCAGTACTTC
>-|-|TRBV4-1|TRBJ2-4
CASSQVLRDKLNIQYF
TGCGCCAGCAGCCAAGTCCTCCGTGATAAACTAAACATTCAGTACTTC
>-|-|TRBV28|TRBJ1-2
CASSLLVGGNYGYTF
TGTGCCAGCAGTTTATTAGTGGGGGGGAACTATGGCTACACCTTC
>TRBD1|many|TRBV20-1|TRBJ1-1
CSAFETGYEAFF
TGCAGTGCTTTCGAGACAGGGTATGAAGCTTTCTTT
>-|-|TRBV4-3|TRBJ2-7
CASSQGGGGGANEQYF
TGCGCCAGCAGCCAAGGGGGTGGAGGGGGGGCTAACGAGCAGTACTTC
>-|few|TRBV7-9|TRBJ1-6
CASVSGSNSPLHF
TGTGCCAGCGTTAGCGGAAGTAATTCACCCCTCCACTTT
>TRBD2|-|TRBV11-2|TRBJ2-5
CASSSTSGGPSRETQYF
TGTGCCAGCAGCTCCACTAGCGGGGGGCCCTCCAGGGAGACCCAGTACTTC
>-|-|TRBV5-1|TRBJ2-1
CASSLSPPSQLNEQFF
TGCGCCAGCAGCTTGTCCCCGCCGTCTCAGCTCAATGAGCAGTTCTTC
>-|-|TRBV6-2/TRBV6-3|TRBJ2-3
CASSYSKGPSADTQYF
TGTGCCAGCAGTTACTCGAAGGGGCCCAGCGCAGATACGCAGTATTTT
>-|-|TRBV20-1|TRBJ1-4
CSARDPPGDEKLFF
TGCAGTGCTAGAGATCCTCCGGGGGATGAAAAACTGTTTTTT
>-|-|TRBV7-2|TRBJ1-6
CASSLEAASGGSPLHF
TGTGCCAGCAGCTTAGAGGCGGCAAGCGGGGGTTCACCCCTCCACTTT
>-|-|TRBV28|TRBJ2-1
CARAQDYNEQFF
TGTGCCAGGGCTCAGGATTACAATGAGCAGTTCTTC
>TRBD1|-|TRBV24-1|TRBJ1-2
CATSDGTAGYTF
TGTGCCACCAGCGATGGGACAGCCGGCTACACCTTC
>-|few|TRBV30|TRBJ2-1
CAWITGMRWGEQFF
TGTGCCTGGATAACAGGGATGAGGTGGGGTGAGCAGTTCTTC
>-|-|TRBV7-9|TRBJ2-7
CASSLTTYSEQYF
TGTGCCAGCAGCTTAACTACATACTCCGAGCAGTACTTC
>TRBD2|once|TRBV9|TRBJ2-3
CASSPRLAGVITDTQYF
TGTGCCAGCAGCCCCCGACTAGCGGGAGTTATAACAGATACGCAGTATTTT
>-|-|TRBV18|TRBJ1-2
CASSPPGTLLSDGYTF
TGTGCCAGCTCACCCCCGGGGACACTTTTATCTGATGGCTACACCTTC
>TRBD2|few|TRBV4-2|TRBJ2-7
CASSQGGTTAYEQYF
TGTGCCAGCAGCCAAGGTGGGACTACAGCCTACGAGCAGTACTTC
>-|-|TRBV27|TRBJ2-5
CASSHISGETQYF
TGTGCCAGCAGTCATATCAGCGGGGAGACCCAGTACTTC
>TRBD2|-|TRBV20-1|TRBJ2-3
CSARSQRAGGPTDTQYF
TGCAGTGCTAGGTCACAACGAGCGGGAGGGCCCACAGATACGCAGTATTTT
>-|-|TRBV27|TRBJ2-3
CASSYLTGAPTDTQYF
TGTGCCAGCAGTTACCTAACGGGGGCCCCCACTGATACGCAGTATTTT
>-|-|TRBV11-3|TRBJ2-7
CASSPNGPRSYEQYF
TGTGCCAGCAGTCCTAATGGGCCCCGATCCTACGAGCAGTACTTC
>-|few|TRBV29-1|TRBJ2-2
CSAPGGSGELFF
TGCAGCGCACCTGGGGGGTCCGGGGAGCTGTTTTTT
>-|-|TRBV9|TRBJ2-5
CASSVNPYFQETQYF
TGTGCCAGCAGCGTAAACCCGTATTTCCAAGAGACCCAGTACTTC
>TRBD2|-|TRBV7-9|TRBJ2-1
CASSLDALAGVAYEQFF
TGTGCCAGCAGCTTAGATGCCCTAGCGGGAGTAGCATACGAGCAGTTCTTC
>-|-|TRBV21-1|TRBJ2-3
CASSNSNSYTDTQYF
TGTGCCAGCAGCAATTCCAACTCCTACACAGATACGCAGTATTTT